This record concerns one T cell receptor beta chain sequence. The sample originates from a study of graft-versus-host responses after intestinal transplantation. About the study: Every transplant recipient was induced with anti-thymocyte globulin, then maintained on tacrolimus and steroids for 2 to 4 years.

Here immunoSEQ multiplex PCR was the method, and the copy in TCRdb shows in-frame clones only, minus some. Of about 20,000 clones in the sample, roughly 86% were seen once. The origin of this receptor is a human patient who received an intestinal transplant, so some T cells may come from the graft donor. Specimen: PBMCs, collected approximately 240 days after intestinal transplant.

CDR3 region: CASSEWRGANTGELFF. The CDR3 DNA is TGCGCCAGCAGTGAGTGGCGGGGGGCGAACACCGGGGAGCTGTTTTTT. The chain is built from TRBV10-1 and TRBJ2-2, with 8 bases identical to TRBD2. Trimming took 1 base from V and 0 from J; bases not matched to a gene: 1. This CDR3 contains 16 residues. Germline V lookup: CDR1 WNHNN, CDR2 SYGVQD (reference sequence).